Listed here are 8 T cell receptor beta chains from one sample, sequenced in a study of naive and memory T cell subsets. General observations from the study: A few larger clonotypes appeared in naive repertoires, especially CD8, possibly memory cells re-expressing CD45RA.

No antigen is known for these receptors. Two oligonucleotides, mixed equimolar, formed the beta constant-region primer covering TRBC1 and TRBC2. Four rounds of PCR amplified the ligated cDNA using nested alpha and beta constant-region primers plus SP2. TCRdb fed the UMI-ligation and nested PCR reads into MiXCR, producing one record per CDR3 protein. The sample carries roughly 100,000 distinct CDR3 sequences, 14% recorded once. The sample comprised naive CD8+ T cells from blood. These receptors originate from a human donor in good health.

This clonotype was counted ten times or more. The chain has TRBV6-6 and TRBJ1-2; D uncertain. Germline loops: CDR1 MNHNY, CDR2 SVGAGI (reference sequence). V was trimmed by 0 bases and J by 5 bases, leaving 10 bases between them. The CDR3 loop spans 14 amino acids. CDR3: CASSYSSQKYGYTF. CDR3 sequence (DNA): TGTGCCAGCAGTTACTCGAGTCAGAAGTATGGCTACACCTTC.

This clonotype has at least ten counts. V gene TRBV7-2 combines with J gene TRBJ1-4, with TRBD1 matching over 7 bases. This CDR3 contains 17 residues. Trimming removed 5 bases from V and 4 bases from J; junction bases left unmatched: 13. Germline V gene sequence: CDR1 SGHTA, CDR2 FQGNSA. CDR3 DNA sequence: TGTGCCAGCAGCCAAACGGGACAGTTCCCTGGTAATGAAAAACTGTTTTTT. Protein product: CASSQTGQFPGNEKLFF.

This clonotype has ten or more counts. The chain joins TRBV12-3 or TRBV12-4 to TRBJ1-1; a weak D match, TRBD1 (5 bases). V shed 5 bases and J shed 7 bases, with 14 bases lying between them. The CDR3 is 13 amino acids. CDR3 loop: CASSAWGVGEAFF. For the CDR3, the DNA is TGTGCCAGCAGTGCTTGGGGGGTTGGTGAAGCTTTCTTT.

The gene calls are TRBV4-2 and TRBJ1-3; no definite D call. The CDR3 extends over 17 amino acids. Germline V gene sequence: CDR1 LGHNA, CDR2 YNFKEQ. Trimming cost V 6 bases and J 0 bases, with 18 bases left between them. The CDR3 bases are TGTGCCAGCAGAGCAAGTGCTCTGGAGATCTCTGGAAACACCATATATTTT. Protein sequence: CASRASALEISGNTIYF.

This clonotype was counted a few times. The J gene is TRBJ1-5, the V gene TRBV12-5; TRBD1 might be the D (5 bases). The CDR3 is 15 residues long. The V and J ends lost 0 bases and 9 bases respectively, with 15 bases between them. Per germline, CDR1 LGHNT and CDR2 FRNRAP. CDR3 sequence reads: CASGLVVGDIRPQHF. DNA for the CDR3: TGTGCTAGTGGTTTGGTAGTGGGGGATATCAGGCCCCAGCATTTT.

Note on this clonotype: A read error is possible here, since a much larger clone lies one base away. The chain uses TRBV12-3 or TRBV12-4 and TRBJ2-3; 8 bases are a match to TRBD2. CDR3 size: 15 residues. CDR3 amino acids: CASSLGRGVSDTKYF. The CDR3 DNA is TGTGCCAGCAGTTTGGGGCGGGGGGTTTCAGATACGAAGTATTTT.

The rearrangement links TRBV12-3 or TRBV12-4 to TRBJ1-1; 8 bases are a match to TRBD1. There are 16 residues in the CDR3. The J segment lost 7 bases and the V segment lost 5 bases, leaving 15 bases of the junction unmatched. The CDR3 protein is CASSTPLGQGVFEAFF. The CDR3 nucleotides read TGTGCCAGCAGTACCCCCCTCGGACAGGGAGTGTTTGAAGCTTTCTTT.

In regard to this clonotype: A much larger clone lies one base from this, so it may be a read error. The V gene is TRBV29-1, the J gene TRBJ1-1; possible D gene TRBD1, 5 bases. CDR3 size: 12 residues. Germline values: CDR1 SQVTM, CDR2 ANQGSEA. In DNA form, the CDR3 reads TGCAGCGTTGATTTTGAGGGACCTGAAGGTTTCTTT. It encodes CSVDFEGPEGFF.